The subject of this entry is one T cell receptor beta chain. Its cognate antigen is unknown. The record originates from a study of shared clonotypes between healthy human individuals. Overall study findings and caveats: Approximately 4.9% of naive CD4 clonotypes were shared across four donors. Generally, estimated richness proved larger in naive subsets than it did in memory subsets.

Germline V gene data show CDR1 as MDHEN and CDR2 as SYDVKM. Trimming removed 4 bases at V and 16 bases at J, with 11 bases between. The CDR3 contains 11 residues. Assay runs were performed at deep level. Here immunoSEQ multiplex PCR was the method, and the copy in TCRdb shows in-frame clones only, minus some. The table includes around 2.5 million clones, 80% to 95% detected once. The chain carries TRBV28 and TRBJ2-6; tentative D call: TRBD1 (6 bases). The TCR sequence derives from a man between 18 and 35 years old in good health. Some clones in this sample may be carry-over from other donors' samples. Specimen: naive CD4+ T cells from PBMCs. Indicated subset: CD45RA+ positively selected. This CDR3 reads CASSSAGVLTF. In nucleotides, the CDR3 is TGTGCCAGCAGTTCTGCAGGGGTACTGACTTTC.